These 31 T cell receptor beta chains came from one sample sequenced in a study of cytomegalovirus exposure and HLA in healthy donors. 13 Jbeta primers and 60 Vbeta primers were used for the PCR. Here immunoSEQ multiplex PCR was the method, and the copy in TCRdb shows in-frame clones only, minus some. The sample yields around 180,000 clones, roughly 84% seen once. Source material: PBMCs. All receptors derive from a boy aged 10-17 years in good health and CMV-seronegative.

The rearrangement joins TRBV2 to TRBJ1-2, with a possible D match to TRBD1 (6 bases). The CDR3 spans 15 residues. Trimming took off 7 bases at V and 1 base at J, with 16 bases between the two ends. The V gene's germline CDR1 is SNHLY and CDR2 FYNNEI. The DNA of the CDR3 is TGTGCCAGCACCCTAACAGGGATAAATAACTATGGCTACACCTTC. Amino acid sequence: CASTLTGINNYGYTF.

The chain joins TRBV19 to TRBJ2-7, with D possibly being TRBD1 (6 bases). V lost 6 bases to trimming and J lost 7 bases, with 19 bases between them. CDR1 and CDR2 (germline): LNHDA, SQIVND (reference sequence). The CDR3 sequence is 14 residues long. Here the CDR3 DNA reads TGTGCCAGTAGCCGCCGGGACACGGTGTGGGAGCAGTACTTC. Its translation is CASSRRDTVWEQYF.

V is TRBV6-6 and J is TRBJ2-1; TRBD2 agrees at 7 bases. CDR1 MNHNY and CDR2 SVGAGI come from the germline V gene (reference sequence). CDR3 length: 15 residues. Germline trimming cut 5 bases from V and 8 bases from J; bases unmatched to any gene: 12. The CDR3 region is CASSGTTGAPDEQFF. CDR3 nucleotide sequence: TGTGCCAGCAGTGGGACTACCGGGGCGCCTGATGAGCAGTTCTTC.

The chain links TRBV7-8 to TRBJ1-6; 7 nucleotides align to TRBD1. J was trimmed by 7 bases and V by 6 bases; bases with no gene match: 9. The CDR3 covers 15 residues. CDR1 SGHVS and CDR2 FQNEAQ come from the germline V gene. CDR3 coding DNA: TGTGCCAGCAGTCCATCGACAGGGTCAAATTCACCCCTCCACTTT. It translates to CASSPSTGSNSPLHF.

The chain employs TRBV7-2 and TRBJ1-4; D unresolved. Germline V gene sequence: CDR1 SGHTA, CDR2 FQGNSA. There are 14 residues in the CDR3. Trimming took 5 bases from V and 0 from J, leaving 7 bases between them. The CDR3 sequence is CASSQTATNEKLFF. The CDR3, as DNA: TGTGCCAGCAGCCAGACTGCAACTAATGAAAAACTGTTTTTT.

The chain has TRBV27 and TRBJ1-4; D is unclear. Trimming removed 3 bases at V and 0 bases at J, with 8 bases between. The CDR3 contains 15 residues. Germline CDR1 MNHEY, CDR2 SMNVEV (reference sequence). For the CDR3, the DNA is TGTGCCAGCAGTTTGCGACAACCAACTAATGAAAAACTGTTTTTT. It is translated as CASSLRQPTNEKLFF. Drawing the rest from reference TRBV27 and TRBJ1-4, the complete variable domain is EAQVTQNPRYLITVTGKKLTVTCSQNMNHEYMSWYRQDPGLGLRQIYYSMNVEVTDKGDVPEGYKVSRKEKRNFPLILESPSPNQTSLYFCASSLRQPTNEKLFFGSGTQLSVL.

This clone came up a few times. The chain employs TRBV27 and TRBJ2-7; 10 bases are a match to TRBD1. From germline, CDR1 is MNHEY and CDR2 SMNVEV (reference sequence). The CDR3 extends over 15 amino acids. V lost 4 bases, J lost 4 bases, and 7 bases stayed unmatched. As DNA, the CDR3 is TGTGCCAGCAGTTGGAGTATGGGACAGGGGTACGAGCAGTACTTC. Translating it yields CASSWSMGQGYEQYF.

J is TRBJ1-1 and V is TRBV5-1; D uncertain. There are 15 residues in the CDR3. The germline gives CDR1 SGHRS, CDR2 YFSETQ. Trimming stripped 5 bases from V and 4 bases from J, with 18 bases between. As DNA, the CDR3 is TGCGCCAGCAGTAATTACTCAGGTATCGTCACTGAAGCTTTCTTT. It specifies CASSNYSGIVTEAFF.

V and J are TRBV19 and TRBJ1-1, with 8 bases that match TRBD1. CDR3 length: 12 amino acids. Germline V gene data show CDR1 as LNHDA and CDR2 as SQIVND (reference sequence). Trimming removed 6 bases from V and 7 bases from J; junction bases left unmatched: 4. The CDR3 DNA is TGTGCCAGTAGCGACAGGGGTTTTGAAGCTTTCTTT. This codes for CASSDRGFEAFF.

V is TRBV11-2 and J is TRBJ2-7; D possibly corresponds to TRBD1 (5 bases). CDR3 length equals 14 residues. The germline gives CDR1 SGHAT, CDR2 FQNNGV. The germline V and J ends were trimmed by 4 bases and 4 bases, with 14 bases remaining between them. CDR3 amino acids: CASSSILDRYEQYF. The CDR3 region has the DNA TGTGCCAGCAGCTCGATCCTAGACAGATACGAGCAGTACTTC.

V gene TRBV9 combines with J gene TRBJ2-2; D may be TRBD2 (5 bases). In germline, CDR1 is SGDLS, CDR2 YYNGEE. V was trimmed by 4 bases and J by 1 base, leaving 17 bases between them. The CDR3 runs 17 residues. CDR3 sequence reads: CASSTLVTTKNTGELFF. The DNA of the CDR3 is TGTGCCAGCAGCACACTAGTCACCACGAAGAACACCGGGGAGCTGTTTTTT. Full variable domain (remainder filled in from reference TRBV9 and TRBJ2-2): DSGVTQTPKHLITATGQRVTLRCSPRSGDLSVYWYQQSLDQGLQFLIQYYNGEERAKGNILERFSAQQFPDLHSELNLSSLELGDSALYFCASSTLVTTKNTGELFFGEGSRLTVL.

CDR3 in amino acids: CASSLTGYTDTQYF. CDR3 sequence (DNA): TGTGCCAGCAGTTTAACAGGGTACACAGATACGCAGTATTTT. This chain connects TRBV27 to TRBJ2-3; D is perhaps TRBD1 (6 bases). The V end lost 2 bases, the J end lost 2 bases, and 8 bases lay between the germline ends. CDR1 MNHEY and CDR2 SMNVEV come from the germline V gene (reference sequence). This CDR3 comprises 14 residues.

The chain combines TRBV15 with TRBJ2-1; D is ambiguous. This CDR3 spans 14 amino acids. Germline V CDR1 and CDR2: LNHNV, YYDKDF (reference sequence). The ends were cut back, 3 bases at V and 7 bases at J, with 13 bases in the middle. The CDR3 loop is CATSRLSVQNEQFF. The CDR3 DNA reads TGTGCCACCAGCAGGCTGTCAGTACAGAATGAGCAGTTCTTC. The full variable domain, in which reference TRBV15 and TRBJ2-1 provide the parts outside the CDR3, is DAMVIQNPRYQVTQFGKPVTLSCSQTLNHNVMYWYQQKSSQAPKLLFHYYDKDFNNEADTPDNFQSRRPNTSFCFLDIRSPGLGDTAMYLCATSRLSVQNEQFFGPGTRLTVL.

The J gene is TRBJ2-7, the V gene TRBV27; TRBD2 matches at 12 bases. The CDR3 loop spans 16 amino acids. CDR1 is MNHEY and CDR2 is SMNVEV in the germline V gene (reference sequence). V lost 5 bases and J lost 1; bases outside the gene matches: 6. In DNA, the CDR3 is TGTGCCAGCAGTCCACCGACTAGCGGGGGATCCTACGAGCAGTACTTC. Protein product: CASSPPTSGGSYEQYF.

This clone was picked up a small number of times. In DNA, the CDR3 is TGTGCCATCAGTGGCAGGTCAAATCAGCCCCAGCATTTT. Translated: CAISGRSNQPQHF. This chain links TRBV10-3 with TRBJ1-5; unclear D gene. This CDR3 contains 13 residues. Trimming removed 4 bases from V and 4 bases from J, with 8 bases in between. From germline, CDR1 is ENHRY and CDR2 SYGVKD.

The chain uses TRBV28 and TRBJ1-1; possibly TRBD1 for D (6 bases). This CDR3 has 12 residues. The V gene lost 7 bases and the J gene lost 3 bases, with 9 bases spanning the gap. Germline CDR1 is MDHEN and CDR2 is SYDVKM. The CDR3 bases are TGTGCCAGCAAGCAGGGGTACACTGAAGCTTTCTTT. Amino acid sequence: CASKQGYTEAFF.

V and J are TRBV19 and TRBJ1-1; D perhaps matches TRBD1 (6 bases). Germline V gene sequence: CDR1 LNHDA, CDR2 SQIVND (reference sequence). This CDR3 contains 17 residues. V dropped 3 bases and J dropped 5 bases, with 22 bases sitting between them. The CDR3 protein is CASSMGRTVGRGTEAFF. In DNA, the CDR3 is TGTGCCAGTAGTATGGGGCGGACAGTTGGGAGAGGGACTGAAGCTTTCTTT.

This chain joins TRBV6-1 and TRBJ1-2; D call uncertain. The CDR3 is 17 amino acids. Trimming removed 0 bases at V and 0 bases at J, with 14 bases between. CDR1 and CDR2 (germline): MNHNS, SASEGT. The CDR3 region has the DNA TGTGCCAGCAGTGAAGCGCTTCACCGCGGTGCTAACTATGGCTACACCTTC. It codes for CASSEALHRGANYGYTF.

V usage is TRBV2 and J usage is TRBJ2-7; 7 bases agree with TRBD1. This CDR3 has 13 residues. Losses at the gene ends were 7 bases for V and 2 bases for J; bases not matched to a gene: 5. CDR1 and CDR2 from the germline V gene are SNHLY and FYNNEI. The CDR3 protein is CASNGQATYEQYF. The CDR3 bases are TGTGCCAGCAATGGACAGGCCACCTACGAGCAGTACTTC.

V gene TRBV9 combines with J gene TRBJ1-2, with 7 bases fitting TRBD1. There are 14 residues in the CDR3. CDR1 and CDR2 from the germline V gene are SGDLS and YYNGEE. Trimming cost V 0 bases and J 5 bases; bases outside gene matches: 4. The CDR3 reads CASSVGEDRYGYTF. The CDR3 nucleotides read TGTGCCAGCAGCGTAGGAGAGGACAGGTATGGCTACACCTTC.

CDR3 protein: CASSEPAGVRVPQPQHF. In DNA form, the CDR3 reads TGTGCCAGCAGTGAGCCCGCCGGCGTTCGGGTACCTCAGCCCCAGCATTTT. The chain carries TRBV28 and TRBJ1-5; no firm D call. There are 17 residues in the CDR3. Germline V gene sequence: CDR1 MDHEN, CDR2 SYDVKM. V was pared by 5 bases and J by 6 bases, with 23 bases between.

The gene calls are TRBV27 and TRBJ2-7; TRBD1 agrees at 10 bases. There are 14 residues in the CDR3. V lost 7 bases to trimming and J lost 4 bases; unmatched junction nucleotides: 7. Germline loops: CDR1 MNHEY, CDR2 SMNVEV (reference sequence). This chain's CDR3 is CASTAGTGAYEQYF. The DNA for the CDR3 is TGTGCCAGCACCGCCGGGACAGGGGCGTACGAGCAGTACTTC.

This chain uses TRBV9 with TRBJ2-2; TRBD2 aligns across 8 bases. J gave up 1 base and V 0 bases, and 5 bases lay outside the gene matches. Germline CDR1 SGDLS, CDR2 YYNGEE. The CDR3 covers 17 residues. CDR3 nucleotides: TGTGCCAGCAGCGTAGACGCCAGCGGGGGGAACACCGGGGAGCTGTTTTTT. It codes for CASSVDASGGNTGELFF.

This rearrangement joins TRBV11-3 to TRBJ2-1, with 14 bases matching TRBD2. The ends lost 8 bases at V and 9 bases at J; junction bases unmatched: 6. The length of the CDR3 is 14 residues. Germline assignment: CDR1 SGHNT and CDR2 YENEEA. CDR3 region: CASSRLAGGSEQFF. DNA for the CDR3: TGTGCCAGCTCGAGACTAGCGGGGGGGAGTGAGCAGTTCTTC.

The chain is built from TRBV29-1 and TRBJ2-7; TRBD1 agrees at 10 bases. The CDR3 totals 15 residues. The V segment lost 7 bases and the J segment 4 bases; nucleotides outside the gene matches: 13. Per germline, CDR1 SQVTM and CDR2 ANQGSEA. CDR3 loop: CSALADRGRGYEQYF. CDR3 nucleotides: TGCAGCGCCCTGGCCGACAGGGGGCGCGGGTACGAGCAGTACTTC.

The chain employs TRBV25-1 and TRBJ1-4, with 8 bases that match TRBD1. This CDR3 spans 14 amino acids. CDR1 and CDR2 from the germline V gene are MGHDK and SYGVNS. The ends lost 2 bases at V and 10 bases at J; junction bases unmatched: 6. Here the CDR3 DNA reads TGTGCCAGCAGTGAAGACAGGGGAACGGCAAAACTGTTTTTT. It specifies CASSEDRGTAKLFF.

The gene calls are TRBV15 and TRBJ1-6; D remains ambiguous. Germline loops: CDR1 LNHNV, CDR2 YYDKDF (reference sequence). V lost 1 base to trimming and J lost 8 bases, with 9 bases between them. The CDR3 consists of 14 residues. The DNA for the CDR3 is TGTGCCACCAGCAGAGGGCAAGCGGATTCACCCCTCCACTTT. Translated: CATSRGQADSPLHF.

The chain carries TRBV30 and TRBJ2-7; TRBD2 is a possible D gene (6 bases). Between the trimmed V and J ends, which lost 3 bases and 6 bases, there was a span of 12 bases. This CDR3 has 12 amino acids. Germline V CDR1 and CDR2: GTSNPN, SVGIG (reference sequence). CDR3 sequence reads: CAWRAGLSEQYF. CDR3 DNA: TGTGCCTGGAGAGCGGGCCTCTCCGAGCAGTACTTC.

The chain joins TRBV9 to TRBJ2-7; 10 bases agree with TRBD1. From germline, CDR1 is SGDLS and CDR2 YYNGEE. The CDR3 sequence is 15 residues long. The V gene end was trimmed by 3 bases and the J gene end by 5 bases; junction bases not matched to a gene: 8. CDR3 DNA: TGTGCCAGCAGCGCCTCCGGGACAGGGGCCCACGAGCAGTACTTC. Its protein product is CASSASGTGAHEQYF.

The CDR3 sequence: CASSLYGGDNEQFF. CDR3 DNA sequence: TGTGCCAGCAGCTTATATGGCGGAGACAATGAGCAGTTCTTC. The chain combines TRBV7-3 with TRBJ2-1; D gene ambiguous. The CDR3 runs 14 residues. CDR1 is SGHTA and CDR2 is FQGTGA in the germline V gene. V was clipped by 2 bases and J by 5 bases, with 10 bases between them.

CDR3: CAWSFSRTGSNEQYF. CDR3 coding DNA: TGTGCCTGGAGTTTCTCTCGGACAGGTTCGAACGAGCAGTACTTC. The chain couples TRBV30 to TRBJ2-5, with TRBD1 identical over 7 bases. The J call may be in error: the DNA end matches TRBJ2-7 better. The CDR3 runs to 15 residues. Germline V gives CDR1 GTSNPN, CDR2 SVGIG (reference sequence).